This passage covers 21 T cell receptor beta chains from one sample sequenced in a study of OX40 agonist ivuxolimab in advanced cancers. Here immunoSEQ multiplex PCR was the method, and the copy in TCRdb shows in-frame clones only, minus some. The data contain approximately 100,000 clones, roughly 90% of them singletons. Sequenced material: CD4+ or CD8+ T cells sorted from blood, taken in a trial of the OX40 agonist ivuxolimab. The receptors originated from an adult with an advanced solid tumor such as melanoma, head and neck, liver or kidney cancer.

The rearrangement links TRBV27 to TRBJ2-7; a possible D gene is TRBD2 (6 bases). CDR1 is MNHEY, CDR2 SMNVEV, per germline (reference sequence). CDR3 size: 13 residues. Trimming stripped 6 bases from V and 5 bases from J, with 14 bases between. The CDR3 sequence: CASSRLEVNEQYF. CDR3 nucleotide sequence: TGTGCCAGCAGCCGACTAGAGGTGAACGAGCAGTACTTC.

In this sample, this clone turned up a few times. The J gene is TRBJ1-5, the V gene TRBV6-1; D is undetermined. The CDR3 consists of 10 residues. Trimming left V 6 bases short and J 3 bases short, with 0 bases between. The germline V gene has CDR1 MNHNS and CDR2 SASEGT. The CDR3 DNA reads TGTGCCAGCAGCAATCAGCCCCAGCATTTT. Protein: CASSNQPQHF.

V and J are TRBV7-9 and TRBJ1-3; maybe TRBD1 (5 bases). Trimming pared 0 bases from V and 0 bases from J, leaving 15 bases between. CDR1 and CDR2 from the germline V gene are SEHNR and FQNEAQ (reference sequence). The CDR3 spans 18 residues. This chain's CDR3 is CASSLANVQGASGNTIYF. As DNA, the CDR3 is TGTGCCAGCAGCTTAGCAAATGTTCAGGGTGCCTCTGGAAACACCATATATTTT.

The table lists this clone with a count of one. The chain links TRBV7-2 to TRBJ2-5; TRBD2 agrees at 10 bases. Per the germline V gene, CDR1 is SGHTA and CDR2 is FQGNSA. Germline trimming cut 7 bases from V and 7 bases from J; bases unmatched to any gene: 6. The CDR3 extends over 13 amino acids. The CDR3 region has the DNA TGTGCCAGCAACTACATAGCGGGGGGGACCCAGTACTTC. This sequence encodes CASNYIAGGTQYF.

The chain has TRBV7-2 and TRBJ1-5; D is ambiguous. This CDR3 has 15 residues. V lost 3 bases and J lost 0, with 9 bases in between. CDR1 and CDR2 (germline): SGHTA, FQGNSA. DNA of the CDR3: TGTGCCAGCAGCTTTAGTTCAAATAGCAATCAGCCCCAGCATTTT. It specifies CASSFSSNSNQPQHF. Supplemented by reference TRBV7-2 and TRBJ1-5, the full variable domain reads GAGVSQSPSNKVTEKGKDVELRCDPISGHTALYWYRQSLGQGLEFLIYFQGNSAPDKSGLPSDRFSAERTGGSVSTLTIQRTQQEDSAVYLCASSFSSNSNQPQHFGDGTRLSIL.

The CDR3, as DNA: TGCGCCAGCAGCTTGGTCCCGGGACTAGCAAGCGGGGAGCTGTTTTTT. It translates to CASSLVPGLASGELFF. The rearrangement joins TRBV5-1 to TRBJ2-2; 9 bases map to TRBD2. CDR1 is SGHRS, CDR2 YFSETQ, per germline. V lost 0 bases to trimming and J lost 7 bases; unmatched junction nucleotides: 7. The CDR3 sequence is 16 residues long.

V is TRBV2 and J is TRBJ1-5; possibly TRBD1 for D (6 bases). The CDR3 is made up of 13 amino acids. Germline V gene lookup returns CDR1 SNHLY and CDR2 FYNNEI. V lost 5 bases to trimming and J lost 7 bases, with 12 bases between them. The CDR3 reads CASSLQGGQPQHF. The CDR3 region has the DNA TGTGCCAGCAGTCTACAGGGAGGCCAGCCCCAGCATTTT. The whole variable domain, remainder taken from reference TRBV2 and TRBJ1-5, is EPEVTQTPSHQVTQMGQEVILRCVPISNHLYFYWYRQILGQKVEFLVSFYNNEISEKSEIFDDQFSVERPDGSNFTLKIRSTKLEDSAMYFCASSLQGGQPQHFGDGTRLSIL.

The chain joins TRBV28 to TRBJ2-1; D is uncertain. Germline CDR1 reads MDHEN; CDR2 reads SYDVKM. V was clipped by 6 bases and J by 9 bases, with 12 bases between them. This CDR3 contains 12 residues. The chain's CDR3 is CASSPVPPEQFF. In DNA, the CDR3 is TGTGCCAGCAGCCCGGTCCCGCCTGAGCAGTTCTTC.

This CDR3 reads CASTTVQGSTEAFF. The CDR3 region has the DNA TGTGCCAGCACTACCGTGCAGGGGTCCACTGAAGCTTTCTTT. The chain has TRBV19 and TRBJ1-1, with D maybe TRBD1 (6 bases). V lost 9 bases and J 4 bases, leaving 18 bases between the germline ends. Germline V gene data show CDR1 as LNHDA and CDR2 as SQIVND (reference sequence). CDR3 length equals 14 residues.

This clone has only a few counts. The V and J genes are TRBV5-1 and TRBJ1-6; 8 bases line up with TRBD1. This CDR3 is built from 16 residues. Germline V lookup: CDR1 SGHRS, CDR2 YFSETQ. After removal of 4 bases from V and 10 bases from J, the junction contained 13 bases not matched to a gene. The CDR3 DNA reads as TGCGCCAGCAGCCCAGGACAGGGCCCGTCGTACTCACCCCTCCACTTT. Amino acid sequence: CASSPGQGPSYSPLHF. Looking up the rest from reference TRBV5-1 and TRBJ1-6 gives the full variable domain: KAGVTQTPRYLIKTRGQQVTLSCSPISGHRSVSWYQQTPGQGLQFLFEYFSETQRNKGNFPGRFSGRQFSNSRSEMNVSTLELGDSALYLCASSPGQGPSYSPLHFGNGTRLTVT.

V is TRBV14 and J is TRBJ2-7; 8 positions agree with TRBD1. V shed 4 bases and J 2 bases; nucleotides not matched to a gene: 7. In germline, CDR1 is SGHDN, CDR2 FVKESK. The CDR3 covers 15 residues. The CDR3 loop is CASSLTGGHTYEQYF. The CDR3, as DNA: TGTGCCAGCAGCCTCACAGGGGGTCATACCTACGAGCAGTACTTC.

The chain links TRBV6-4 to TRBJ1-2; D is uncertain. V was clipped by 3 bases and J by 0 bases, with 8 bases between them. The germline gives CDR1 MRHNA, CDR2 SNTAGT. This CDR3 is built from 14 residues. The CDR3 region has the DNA TGTGCCAGCAGTGAAGGGCCAGCTAACTATGGCTACACCTTC. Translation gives CASSEGPANYGYTF.

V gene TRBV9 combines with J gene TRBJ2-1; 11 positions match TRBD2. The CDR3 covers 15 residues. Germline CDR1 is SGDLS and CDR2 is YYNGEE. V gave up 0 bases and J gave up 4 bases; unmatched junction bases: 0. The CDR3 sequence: CASSVGLAGYNEQFF. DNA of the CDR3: TGTGCCAGCAGCGTAGGACTAGCGGGATACAATGAGCAGTTCTTC.

This chain's CDR3 is CASSKGRLRPYEQYF. CDR3 DNA sequence: TGTGCCAGCAGCAAAGGGAGACTTAGACCGTACGAGCAGTACTTC. The V call is TRBV21-1, the J call TRBJ2-7; the D segment call TRBD2 is taken from the table without a DNA check. TRBV21-1 is a pseudogene. The CDR3 is made up of 15 amino acids.

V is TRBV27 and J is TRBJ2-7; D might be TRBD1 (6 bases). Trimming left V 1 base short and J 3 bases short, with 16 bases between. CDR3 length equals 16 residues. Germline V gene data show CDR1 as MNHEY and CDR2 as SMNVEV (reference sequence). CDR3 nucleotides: TGTGCCAGCAGTTTATATACGACTAAAGGGGGCTACGAGCAGTACTTC. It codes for CASSLYTTKGGYEQYF.

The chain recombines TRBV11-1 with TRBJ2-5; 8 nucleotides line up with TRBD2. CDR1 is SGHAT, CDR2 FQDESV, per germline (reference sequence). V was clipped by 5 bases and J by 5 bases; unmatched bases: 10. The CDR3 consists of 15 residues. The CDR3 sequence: CASSDIWPGGETQYF. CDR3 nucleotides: TGTGCCAGCAGCGACATCTGGCCGGGAGGGGAGACCCAGTACTTC.

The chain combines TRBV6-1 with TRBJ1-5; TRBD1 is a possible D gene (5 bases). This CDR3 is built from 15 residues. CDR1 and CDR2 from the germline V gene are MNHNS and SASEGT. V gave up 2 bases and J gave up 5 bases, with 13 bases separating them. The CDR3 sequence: CASSEQGGRDQPQHF. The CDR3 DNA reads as TGTGCCAGCAGTGAACAGGGAGGTAGGGATCAGCCCCAGCATTTT.

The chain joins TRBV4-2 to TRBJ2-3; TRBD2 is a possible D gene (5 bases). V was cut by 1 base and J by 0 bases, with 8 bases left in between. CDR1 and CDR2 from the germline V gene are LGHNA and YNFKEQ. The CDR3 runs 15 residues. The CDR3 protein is CASSQATGSTDTQYF. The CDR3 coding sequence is TGTGCCAGCAGCCAAGCCACGGGGAGCACAGATACGCAGTATTTT.

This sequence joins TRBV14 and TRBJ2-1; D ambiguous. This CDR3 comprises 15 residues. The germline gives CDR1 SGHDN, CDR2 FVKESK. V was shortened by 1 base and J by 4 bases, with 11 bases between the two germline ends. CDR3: CASSQGLSPYNEQFF. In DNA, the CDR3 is TGTGCCAGCAGCCAAGGACTTTCCCCTTACAATGAGCAGTTCTTC.

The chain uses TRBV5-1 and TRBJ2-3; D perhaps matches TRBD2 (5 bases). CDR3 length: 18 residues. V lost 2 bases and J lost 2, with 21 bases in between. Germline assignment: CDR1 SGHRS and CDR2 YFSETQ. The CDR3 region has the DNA TGCGCCAGCAGCTTAAGTTCCCCCAGCGCCGGGAACACAGATACGCAGTATTTT. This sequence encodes CASSLSSPSAGNTDTQYF.

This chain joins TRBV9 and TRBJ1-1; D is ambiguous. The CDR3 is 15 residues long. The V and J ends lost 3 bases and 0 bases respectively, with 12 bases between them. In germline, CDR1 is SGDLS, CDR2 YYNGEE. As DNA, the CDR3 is TGTGCCAGCAGCGCCAAGCCCTCGGTGAACACTGAAGCTTTCTTT. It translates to CASSAKPSVNTEAFF.